A selection of T cell receptor beta chains follows, all from one sample in a study of T-cell memory formation after mild COVID-19. TCRdb re-analysed the 5' RACE reads in MiXCR, keeping a single row per CDR3 protein. The data contain more than 300,000 distinct CDR3 sequences, approximately 14% of them singletons. Sequencing input: PBMCs or a T cell subset sorted from them (not recorded which). Every receptor here comes from a man between 18 and 35 years old who had mild COVID-19 (a few samples of this study predate the infection). Cell type and time point are not known. CDR3s include the opening cysteine and the closing phenylalanine or tryptophan. A D gene is named only where the DNA matches it firmly. Clone size, where shown, is once, few, many, or a class for clones that have expanded.

D gene: TRBD1; J gene: TRBJ1-2; clone size: -; V gene: TRBV12-3/TRBV12-4; CDR3 protein: CASSSSPGQGGNGYTF; CDR3 DNA: TGTGCCAGCAGTTCGAGCCCGGGACAGGGAGGGAATGGCTACACCTTC
D gene: -; J gene: TRBJ1-1; clone size: many; V gene: TRBV5-1; CDR3 protein: CASSSGYTEAFF; CDR3 DNA: TGTGCCAGCAGCTCCGGGTATACTGAAGCTTTCTTT
D gene: -; J gene: TRBJ2-2; clone size: -; V gene: TRBV13; CDR3 protein: CASSLQGVSGELFF; CDR3 DNA: TGTGCCAGCAGCTTACAGGGAGTCAGCGGGGAGCTGTTTTTT
D gene: -; J gene: TRBJ1-4; clone size: -; V gene: TRBV7-9; CDR3 protein: CASSLGGTNEKLFF; CDR3 DNA: TGTGCCAGCAGCTTAGGCGGTACTAATGAAAAACTGTTTTTT
D gene: -; J gene: TRBJ2-5; clone size: -; V gene: TRBV6-5; CDR3 protein: CATSGNQETQYF; CDR3 DNA: TGTGCCACCTCAGGGAACCAAGAGACCCAGTACTTC
D gene: TRBD2; J gene: TRBJ2-5; clone size: -; V gene: TRBV6-2/TRBV6-3; CDR3 protein: CASRLLAGGFGETQYF; CDR3 DNA: TGTGCCAGCAGGCTCCTAGCGGGGGGTTTTGGAGAGACCCAGTACTTC
D gene: -; J gene: TRBJ2-5; clone size: many; V gene: TRBV5-1; CDR3 protein: CASSPQSGGETQYF; CDR3 DNA: TGCGCCAGCAGCCCCCAATCCGGCGGGGAGACCCAGTACTTC
D gene: -; J gene: TRBJ1-6; clone size: -; V gene: TRBV6-6; CDR3 protein: CASSMYSPLHF; CDR3 DNA: TGTGCCAGCAGTATGTATTCACCCCTCCACTTT
D gene: -; J gene: TRBJ2-7; clone size: many; V gene: TRBV7-2; CDR3 protein: CASSSRRAYEQYF; CDR3 DNA: TGTGCCAGCAGCTCGCGACGCGCCTACGAGCAGTACTTC
D gene: TRBD1; J gene: TRBJ1-1; clone size: few; V gene: TRBV18; CDR3 protein: CASSRDRGEAFF; CDR3 DNA: TGTGCCAGCTCAAGGGACAGGGGAGAAGCTTTCTTT